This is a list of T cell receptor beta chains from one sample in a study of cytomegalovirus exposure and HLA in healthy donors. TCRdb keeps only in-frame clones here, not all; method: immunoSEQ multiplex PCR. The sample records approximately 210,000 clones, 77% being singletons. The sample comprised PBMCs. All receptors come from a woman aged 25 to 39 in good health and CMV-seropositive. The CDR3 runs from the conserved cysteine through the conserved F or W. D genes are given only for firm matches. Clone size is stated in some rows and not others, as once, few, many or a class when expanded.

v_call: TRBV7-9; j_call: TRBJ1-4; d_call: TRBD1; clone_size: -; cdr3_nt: TGTGCCAGCAGTTACAGGGGGGGCGCTTCCATAGGAGAAAAACTGTTTTTT; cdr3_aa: CASSYRGGASIGEKLFF
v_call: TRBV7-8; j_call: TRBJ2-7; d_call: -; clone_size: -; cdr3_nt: TGTGCCAGCAGCTACCGGGACTTTAGCTACGAGCAGTACTTC; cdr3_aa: CASSYRDFSYEQYF
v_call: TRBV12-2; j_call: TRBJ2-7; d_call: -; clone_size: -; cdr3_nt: TGTGCAAGTCGCTCGCCGACTAGCGAGGCCTACGAGCAGTACTTC; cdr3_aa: CASRSPTSEAYEQYF
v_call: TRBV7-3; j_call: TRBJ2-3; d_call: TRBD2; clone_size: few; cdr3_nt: TGTGCCAGCAGCAAAGGGGACCCCGGGACTAGCCACCGAATCACAGATACGCAGTATTTT; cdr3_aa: CASSKGDPGTSHRITDTQYF
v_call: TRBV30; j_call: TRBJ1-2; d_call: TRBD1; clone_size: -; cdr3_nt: TGTGCCTGCCCGGGACAGGAGAAATCTAACTATGGCTACACCTTC; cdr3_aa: CACPGQEKSNYGYTF
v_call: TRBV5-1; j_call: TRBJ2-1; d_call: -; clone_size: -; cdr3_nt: TGCGCCAGCAGCTCTACTGGACAGACGTACAATGAGCAGTTCTTC; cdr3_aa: CASSSTGQTYNEQFF
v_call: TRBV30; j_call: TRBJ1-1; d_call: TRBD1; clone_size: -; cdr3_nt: TGTGCCTGGAGTGGACAGGGTGGTACGGGAGCTTTCTTT; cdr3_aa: CAWSGQGGTGAFF
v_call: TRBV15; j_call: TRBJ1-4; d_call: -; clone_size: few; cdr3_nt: TGTGCCACCAGCAGAGGGGGGAGGACTAATGAAAAACTGTTTTTT; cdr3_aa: CATSRGGRTNEKLFF
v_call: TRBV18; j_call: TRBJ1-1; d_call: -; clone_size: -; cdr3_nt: TGTGCCAGCTCACCACTCGAGAAGAACACTGAAGCTTTCTTT; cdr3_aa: CASSPLEKNTEAFF
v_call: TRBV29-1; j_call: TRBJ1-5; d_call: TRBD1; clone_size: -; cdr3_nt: TGCAGCGCCCAGTTAGACAGGGGAGAGAGTCAGCCCCAGCATTTT; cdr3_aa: CSAQLDRGESQPQHF
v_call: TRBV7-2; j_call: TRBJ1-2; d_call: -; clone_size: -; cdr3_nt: TGTGCCAGCAGCCCCGGACAAGACTATGGCTACACCTTC; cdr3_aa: CASSPGQDYGYTF
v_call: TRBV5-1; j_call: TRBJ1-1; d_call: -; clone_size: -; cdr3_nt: TGCGCCAGCAGTCTAGACGGGTCCAGTGCTTTCTTT; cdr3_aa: CASSLDGSSAFF
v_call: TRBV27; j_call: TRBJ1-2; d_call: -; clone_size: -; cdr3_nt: TGTGCCAGCAGCCCACGGGGTATTGTGGGGTCCTATGGCTACACCTTC; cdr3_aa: CASSPRGIVGSYGYTF
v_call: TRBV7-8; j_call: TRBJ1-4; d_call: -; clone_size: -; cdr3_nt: TGTGCCAGCAGCTTGTTACAGGGAGCTGAAAAACTGTTTTTT; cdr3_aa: CASSLLQGAEKLFF